This T cell receptor beta chain is from a study of human versus mouse CDR3 diversity and MHC coevolution. For this clone: No antigen is known for it.

Broader study findings: In humans, T-cell selection involved six or seven MHC II alleles. The lowest clonal inequality scores came from most of the three human donors.

Clones were sequenced by immunoSEQ multiplex PCR, and TCRdb holds only the in-frame ones, with some missing. The sample gives about 77,000 clones, about nine tenths of which show up once; roughly 0.15% is in the top ten. CDR3 size: 16 residues. The V end lost 0 bases, the J end lost 5 bases, and 15 bases lay between the germline ends. Germline V gives CDR1 SGHNT, CDR2 YYREEE (reference sequence). The sequenced sample consisted of naive CD4+ T cells from blood. Noted subset: CD45RO-negative CD62L-positive naive CD4 T cells. This TCR was sampled from a person aged 30 to 70 in good health. The chain employs TRBV5-4 and TRBJ2-1, with D perhaps TRBD1 (6 bases). CDR3 bases: TGTGCCAGCAGCTTGGCACAGGGAGTCACTAACAATGAGCAGTTCTTC. As protein: CASSLAQGVTNNEQFF.